These T cell receptor beta chains were read from a single sample in a study of CD8 T cells in ankylosing spondylitis. Via MiXCR, TCRdb re-called the 5' RACE reads, giving one row per CDR3 protein. The data show 400,000 to 450,000 distinct CDR3 sequences, with more than 15% seen just once and over 1% held by the top ten. Sequenced input: blood, either unsorted or a sorted T cell fraction (not recorded which). Receptors were obtained from a male donor with ankylosing spondylitis. The conserved cysteine and the conserved F or W are not part of the CDR3 here. Size is stated for part of the rows, as once, few or many counts, or as a class when the clone is expanded.

j_gene | abundance | v_gene | CDR3aa
TRBJ1-4 | many | TRBV25-1 | ASSPTLTTNEKLF
TRBJ2-5 | few | TRBV6-7 | ASSLNRWETQY
TRBJ1-2 | NA | TRBV12-3/TRBV12-4 | ASRNSNYGYT
TRBJ2-3 | NA | TRBV12-3/TRBV12-4 | ASTSSEITDTQY
TRBJ2-1 | few | TRBV24-1 | ATSDRAGGTYNEQF
TRBJ1-2 | few | TRBV6-1 | ASSEFVYDRDGYT
TRBJ2-7 | few | TRBV30 | AWSVIRGGSYEQY
TRBJ2-7 | NA | TRBV20-1 | SASRGEGYEQY
TRBJ1-2 | many | TRBV12-3/TRBV12-4 | ASSPMGGVGGYGYT
TRBJ2-7 | NA | TRBV27 | ASSSTQPGQGALDEQY
TRBJ1-2 | NA | TRBV7-2 | ASSGRSGQHYGYT
TRBJ1-5 | NA | TRBV6-1 | ASVATGGNNQPQH
TRBJ2-3 | NA | TRBV12-3/TRBV12-4 | ASRRERRTDTQY
TRBJ2-5 | few | TRBV27 | ASSYDREETQY
TRBJ1-5 | NA | TRBV2 | ASRGEGYQPQH
TRBJ1-1 | few | TRBV20-1 | SAREAAGGNTEAF
TRBJ2-1 | few | TRBV7-2 | ASSLGTSGNDEQF
TRBJ2-1 | NA | TRBV6-5 | ASRYSKLGSGLYNEQF
TRBJ2-7 | once | TRBV28 | VTGGKYEQY
TRBJ2-2 | NA | TRBV5-1 | ASKVGTGYTGELF
TRBJ2-3 | NA | TRBV6-1 | ASSRERIDTQY
TRBJ2-7 | NA | TRBV5-1 | ASSLFTAGVAYEQY
TRBJ2-1 | few | TRBV7-2 | ASSPRGLAGEEQF
TRBJ2-5 | NA | TRBV9 | ASSSTGREQETQY
TRBJ2-2 | many | TRBV4-1 | ASSQDVPGSTGELF
TRBJ2-1 | NA | TRBV5-1 | ASSLGTHNEQF
TRBJ2-5 | NA | TRBV3-1 | PSSRRDETQY
TRBJ2-3 | NA | TRBV7-9 | ASSLFAIDTQY
TRBJ1-1 | NA | TRBV20-1 | SARAGGSANTEAF
TRBJ1-2 | NA | TRBV2 | ASTMGRIYGYT
TRBJ2-2 | few | TRBV9 | ASSVPRNRTGNTGELF
TRBJ2-3 | NA | TRBV12-3/TRBV12-4 | ASSWGLAATPGTDTQY
TRBJ1-3 | NA | TRBV30 | AWSTLGENTIY
TRBJ2-5 | NA | TRBV5-1 | ASSLDNPQETQY
TRBJ2-5 | many | TRBV4-3 | ASSQARETGVQY
TRBJ2-3 | few | TRBV4-3 | ASSQDGRRVTDTQY
TRBJ2-5 | few | TRBV7-9 | ASSFDRGQETQY
TRBJ2-2 | NA | TRBV11-2 | ASSPGTKNTGELF
TRBJ2-1 | NA | TRBV9 | ASSVEGGSSYNEQF
TRBJ2-7 | NA | TRBV12-3/TRBV12-4 | ASSFMASQNYEQY
TRBJ1-5 | NA | TRBV28 | ASSKDRWGLNQPQH
TRBJ1-1 | NA | TRBV12-3/TRBV12-4 | ASTLDRDDTEAF
TRBJ1-2 | NA | TRBV12-3/TRBV12-4 | ASSQGGHGYT
TRBJ1-3 | NA | TRBV28 | ASSLGGRAGSGNTIY
TRBJ1-1 | few | TRBV25-1 | ASSTRQGAGVNTEAF